This T cell receptor beta chain was captured in a study of T-cell reconstitution after alpha-beta-depleted transplantation in children. Germline loops: CDR1 SGHRS, CDR2 YFSETQ. The CDR3 extends over 16 amino acids. After removal of 2 bases from V and 4 bases from J, the junction contained 9 bases not matched to a gene. On this clonotype: The antigen is unknown.

Construction of the TCRbeta library involved unique molecular identifiers. TCRdb fed the PCR reads into MiXCR, producing one record per CDR3 protein. The table has about 870,000 distinct CDR3 sequences, roughly 15% seen once. General study findings and limits: Newly produced T cells mostly provided counts and TCRbeta diversity after one year, as hyperexpanded clones declined.

The genes are TRBV5-1 and TRBJ2-4; TRBD1 matches at 7 bases. This clonotype was obtained from a male patient younger than 18 who had a stem cell transplant for acute lymphoblastic leukemia, so the T cells may come from the graft donor. The source was PBMCs, mostly from graft donor cells, collected 360 days after TCRalphabeta/CD19-depleted stem cell transplant. In DNA form, the CDR3 reads TGCGCCAGCAGCTTTGCCGGGACAGCAATTAAAAACATTCAGTACTTC. Residues: CASSFAGTAIKNIQYF.